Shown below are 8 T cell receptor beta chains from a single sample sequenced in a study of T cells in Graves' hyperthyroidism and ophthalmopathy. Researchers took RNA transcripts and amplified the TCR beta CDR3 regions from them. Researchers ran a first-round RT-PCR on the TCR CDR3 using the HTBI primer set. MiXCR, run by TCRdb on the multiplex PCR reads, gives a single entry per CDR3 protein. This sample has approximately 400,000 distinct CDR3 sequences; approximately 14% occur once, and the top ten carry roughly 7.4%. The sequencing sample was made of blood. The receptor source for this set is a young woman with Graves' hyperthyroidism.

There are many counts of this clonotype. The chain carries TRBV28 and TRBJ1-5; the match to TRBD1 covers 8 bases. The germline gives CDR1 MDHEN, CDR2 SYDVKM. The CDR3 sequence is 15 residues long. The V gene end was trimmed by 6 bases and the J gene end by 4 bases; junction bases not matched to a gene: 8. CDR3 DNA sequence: TGTGCCAGCAGCTTAACAGGGGGTTGGAATCAGCCCCAGCATTTT. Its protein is CASSLTGGWNQPQHF.

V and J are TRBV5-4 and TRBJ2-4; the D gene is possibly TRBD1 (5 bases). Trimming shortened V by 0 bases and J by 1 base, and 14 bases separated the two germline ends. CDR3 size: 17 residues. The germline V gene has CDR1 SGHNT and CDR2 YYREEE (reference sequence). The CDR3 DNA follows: TGTGCCAGCAGCTTGGCGGAGCAAGGGGTGGCCAAAAACATTCAGTACTTC. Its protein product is CASSLAEQGVAKNIQYF.

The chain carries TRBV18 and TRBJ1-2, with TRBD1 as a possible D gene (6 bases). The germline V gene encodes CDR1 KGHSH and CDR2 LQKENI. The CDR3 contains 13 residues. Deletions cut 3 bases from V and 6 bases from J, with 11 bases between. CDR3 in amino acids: CASSPRQEDGYTF. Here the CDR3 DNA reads TGTGCCAGCTCACCCAGACAGGAAGATGGCTACACCTTC.

The CDR3 loop reads CSSLGGGATDTQYF. The DNA of the CDR3 is TGCAGTTCTCTCGGCGGGGGGGCCACAGATACGCAGTATTTT. This chain joins TRBV20-1 and TRBJ2-3; 9 bases are shared with TRBD2. V lost 8 bases, J lost 2 bases, and 8 bases stayed unmatched. The germline V gene encodes CDR1 DFQATT and CDR2 SNEGSKA (reference sequence). The CDR3 totals 14 residues.

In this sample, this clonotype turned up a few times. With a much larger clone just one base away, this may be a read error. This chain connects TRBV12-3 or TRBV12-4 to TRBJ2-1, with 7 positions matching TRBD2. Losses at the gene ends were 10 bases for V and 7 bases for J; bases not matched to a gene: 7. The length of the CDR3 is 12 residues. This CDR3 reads CATSGRENEQFF. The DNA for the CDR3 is TGTGCCACTTCGGGGCGGGAGAATGAGCAGTTCTTC.

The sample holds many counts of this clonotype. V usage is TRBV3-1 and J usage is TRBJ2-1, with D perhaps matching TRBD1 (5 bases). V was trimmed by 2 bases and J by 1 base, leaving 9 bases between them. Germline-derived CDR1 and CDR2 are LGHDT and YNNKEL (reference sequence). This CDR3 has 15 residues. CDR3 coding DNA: TGTGCCAGCAGCCAAATAACAGGTTCCTACAATGAGCAGTTCTTC. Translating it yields CASSQITGSYNEQFF.

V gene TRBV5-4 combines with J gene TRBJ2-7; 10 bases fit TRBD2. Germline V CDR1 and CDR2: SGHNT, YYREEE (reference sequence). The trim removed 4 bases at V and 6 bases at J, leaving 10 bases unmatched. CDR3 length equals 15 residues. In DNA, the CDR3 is TGTGCCAGCAGCACTTTAGCGGGAGGCTTAGTCGAGCAGTACTTC. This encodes CASSTLAGGLVEQYF.

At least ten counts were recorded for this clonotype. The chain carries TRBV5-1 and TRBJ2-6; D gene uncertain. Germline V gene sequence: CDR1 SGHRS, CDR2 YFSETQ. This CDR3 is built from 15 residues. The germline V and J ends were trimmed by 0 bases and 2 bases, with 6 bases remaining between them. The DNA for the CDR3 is TGCGCCAGCAGCTTGGCTGATCCTGGGGCCAACGTCCTGACTTTC. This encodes CASSLADPGANVLTF.